These T cell receptor beta chains were read from a single sample in a study of cytomegalovirus exposure and HLA in healthy donors. Generated by immunoSEQ multiplex PCR, the TCRdb table keeps only in-frame clones and is missing some. The sample holds about 150,000 clones, about 80% seen once. Sequencing was done on a sample of PBMCs. These receptor sequences come from a man aged 25 to 40 in good health and CMV-seropositive. Each CDR3 is given with its conserved first and last residue. D genes are given only for firm matches. The listing skips clone size in some rows; elsewhere it reads once, few, many or a size class.

J: TRBJ2-7; V: TRBV5-5; D: TRBD1; size: -; DNA: TGTGCCAGCAGCTTGGCGTGGGACAGGGGGAACGAGCAGTACTTC; CDR3: CASSLAWDRGNEQYF
J: TRBJ2-1; V: TRBV6-5; D: TRBD2; size: -; DNA: TGTGCCAGCAGTTGGACTAGCGGGAGGTACAATGAGCAGTTCTTC; CDR3: CASSWTSGRYNEQFF
J: TRBJ2-2; V: TRBV4-3; D: -; size: -; DNA: TGCGCCAGCAGCCATACTCCAGGGAACACCGGGGAGCTGTTTTTT; CDR3: CASSHTPGNTGELFF
J: TRBJ2-5; V: TRBV6-5; D: -; size: -; DNA: TGTGCCAGCAGTTGGGACTTGCAGGGAGAGACCCAGTACTTC; CDR3: CASSWDLQGETQYF
J: TRBJ2-1; V: TRBV5-1; D: -; size: -; DNA: TGCGCCAGCAGCTCCTACGGGACTTCCTCCTACAATGAGCAGTTCTTC; CDR3: CASSSYGTSSYNEQFF
J: TRBJ1-1; V: TRBV6-5; D: -; size: -; DNA: TGTGCCAGCAGTTACGGGGTGGGGGGGGACACTGAAGCTTTCTTT; CDR3: CASSYGVGGDTEAFF
J: TRBJ2-4; V: TRBV27; D: -; size: -; DNA: TGTGCCAGCAGCTCCATGACAGGAAACCTACTAGCCAAAAACATTCAGTACTTC; CDR3: CASSSMTGNLLAKNIQYF
J: TRBJ1-2; V: TRBV5-6; D: -; size: -; DNA: TGTGCCAGCAGCCTGCGGACAGCTCTGTACACCTTC; CDR3: CASSLRTALYTF
J: TRBJ1-1; V: TRBV4-1; D: -; size: -; DNA: TGCGCCAGCAGCCCTGGACTAGCGGGACACCTTAACACTGAAGCTTTCTTT; CDR3: CASSPGLAGHLNTEAFF
J: TRBJ1-1; V: TRBV2; D: -; size: few; DNA: TGTGCCAGCAGTGAGCGGGCGGTGAACACTGAAGCTTTCTTT; CDR3: CASSERAVNTEAFF